A selection of T cell receptor beta chains follows, all from one sample in a study of blood T cell repertoires in COVID-19. Here immunoSEQ multiplex PCR was the method, and the copy in TCRdb shows in-frame clones only, minus some. Seen here are 310,000 or so clones, approximately 90% observed once, and the top ten hold around 1.1%. Sequenced: PBMCs or T cells enriched from blood (not recorded which). Receptors originate from a woman in her twenties or thirties who had recovered from COVID-19. Each CDR3 is given with its conserved first and last residue. D genes are given only for firm matches. Only part of the rows carry a size: once, few, many, or a class if the clone is expanded.

clone_size	j_call	d_call	v_call	cdr3_nt	cdr3_aa
-	TRBJ1-2	TRBD1	TRBV6-5	TGTGCCAGCAGTTACGCCGGGACAGGGGTTGGCTACACCTTC	CASSYAGTGVGYTF
-	TRBJ2-1	TRBD2	TRBV16	TGTGCCAGCAGCCTAGGGACTAGCGGGAGGACTTACAATGAGCAGTTCTTC	CASSLGTSGRTYNEQFF
-	TRBJ1-4	-	TRBV19	TGTGCCAGTAAACAGCATAATGAAAAACTGTTTTTT	CASKQHNEKLFF
-	TRBJ2-1	-	TRBV27	TGTGCCAGCAGTTTATCACTAGGAGTCAGCAATGAGCAGTTCTTC	CASSLSLGVSNEQFF
-	TRBJ2-7	-	TRBV28	TGTGCCAGCAGCCTACGGACACCTTCCTACGAGCAGTACTTC	CASSLRTPSYEQYF
-	TRBJ2-7	-	TRBV6-5	TGTGCCAGCAGGCGAGTCGGGACCTACGAGCAGTACTTC	CASRRVGTYEQYF
-	TRBJ2-5	-	TRBV6-1	TGTGCCAGCAGTGAAGATTTGACAGTCCAAGAGACCCAGTACTTC	CASSEDLTVQETQYF
-	TRBJ2-7	TRBD2	TRBV5-6	TGTGCCAGCAGCTTGGTTACTAGCGGGCACCTAGAGCAGTACTTC	CASSLVTSGHLEQYF
-	TRBJ2-3	TRBD2	TRBV5-4	TGTGCCAGCAGCACGAAGACTAGCAAAACCGATACGCAGTATTTT	CASSTKTSKTDTQYF
-	TRBJ1-5	-	TRBV5-8	TGTGCCAGCAGCTTGCTGACAAGCAATCAGCCCCAGCATTTT	CASSLLTSNQPQHF
-	TRBJ1-4	-	TRBV5-1	TGCGCCAGCAGCCCTACCGGGCAGGGTGGATCAAAGGGTGAAAAACTGTTTTTT	CASSPTGQGGSKGEKLFF
few	TRBJ2-7	-	TRBV19	TGTGCCAGTAGTATTGGGACTGGGAGCTCCTACGAGCAGTACTTC	CASSIGTGSSYEQYF
-	TRBJ2-3	-	TRBV19	TGTGCCAGTAGTCTGACTAGTGATACGCAGTATTTT	CASSLTSDTQYF
-	TRBJ2-5	TRBD2	TRBV11-2	TGTGCCAGCAGCTTAGGGGCGGGAGGTAGGGAGACCCAGTACTTC	CASSLGAGGRETQYF
-	TRBJ2-5	-	TRBV7-2	TGTGCCAGCAGTCGCGACAGGCAAGAGACCCAGTACTTC	CASSRDRQETQYF
-	TRBJ1-5	-	TRBV24-1	TGTGCCACCAGTGATGGACAGAGCAATCAGCCCCAGCATTTT	CATSDGQSNQPQHF
-	TRBJ2-1	-	TRBV5-1	TGCGCCAGCAGCTTGGCCAGGGGGCAGTTCTTC	CASSLARGQFF
-	TRBJ1-6	-	TRBV5-6	TGTGCCAGCAGCTTGGAACAGGGTTATAATTCACCCCTCCACTTT	CASSLEQGYNSPLHF
-	TRBJ2-1	TRBD2	TRBV27	TGTGCCAGCGTCATACTAGCGGGAGGGTTGGATGAGCAGTTCTTC	CASVILAGGLDEQFF
-	TRBJ1-1	-	TRBV7-8	TGTGCCAGCAGCCATCGCCAGGGCTTCACTGAAGCTTTCTTT	CASSHRQGFTEAFF
-	TRBJ2-3	-	TRBV14	TGTGCCAGCAGCCAAGTTCTTAGGGGGGGACCGCAGTATTTT	CASSQVLRGGPQYF
-	TRBJ2-4	-	TRBV7-2	TGTGCCAGCAGCCTTACTCGGGCCAAAAACATTCAGTACTTC	CASSLTRAKNIQYF
-	TRBJ2-1	TRBD1	TRBV29-1	TGCAGCGTTGGCGGGGGACAGGGGGGAATCTACAATGAGCAGTTCTTC	CSVGGGQGGIYNEQFF
-	TRBJ1-6	-	TRBV30	TGTGCCTGGAGTCAACCGGCTAGCAATAATTCACCCCTCCACTTT	CAWSQPASNNSPLHF
-	TRBJ2-5	TRBD2	TRBV7-9	TGTGCCAGCAGTCCGACTAGCGGGGTTCGGGAGACCCAGTACTTC	CASSPTSGVRETQYF
-	TRBJ2-1	TRBD2	TRBV29-1	TGCAGCGCCCCAGGACTAGCGGGAGGCGTTGAGCAGTTCTTC	CSAPGLAGGVEQFF
-	TRBJ2-5	TRBD2	TRBV28	TGTGCCAGCAGTTTATATCTAGCGGGAAATGGGCGCTATGAGACCCAGTACTTC	CASSLYLAGNGRYETQYF
-	TRBJ1-1	TRBD1	TRBV6-5	TGTGCCAGCAGTTTATCTACAGGGGGGAACACTGAAGCTTTCTTT	CASSLSTGGNTEAFF
-	TRBJ1-2	TRBD1	TRBV30	TGTGCCTGGGGACAGGGGATGGGCTACACCTTC	CAWGQGMGYTF
-	TRBJ1-2	-	TRBV30	TGTGCCTCCTCACCGACAGTATACGACGGCTACACCTTC	CASSPTVYDGYTF
-	TRBJ2-3	TRBD1	TRBV28	TGTGCCAGCAGCTGGGAAGGGACAGGGGGCAGAGATACGCAGTATTTT	CASSWEGTGGRDTQYF
-	TRBJ2-2	-	TRBV11-2	TGTGCCAGCAGCCCAGGGGTTACCGGGGAGCTGTTTTTT	CASSPGVTGELFF
-	TRBJ1-6	-	TRBV25-1	TGTGCTTCGAAGGGGGAAAGGCCGAGAAATTCACCCCTCCACTTT	CASKGERPRNSPLHF
-	TRBJ2-7	TRBD1	TRBV27	TGTGCCAGCAGCGGGGACAGGGGACTTAACGAGCAGTACTTC	CASSGDRGLNEQYF
-	TRBJ2-7	TRBD2	TRBV7-2	TGTGCCAGCAGCTTATTTTTGTGGCTAGCGGGAGGTAACGAGCAGTACTTC	CASSLFLWLAGGNEQYF
-	TRBJ2-1	TRBD2	TRBV11-2	TGTGCCAGCAGCCCGAACCTTAGCGGGAGTGGGGATGAGCAGTTCTTC	CASSPNLSGSGDEQFF
-	TRBJ1-1	TRBD1	TRBV24-1	TGTGCCACCAGTGCAGGGGGCTCGAACACTGAAGCTTTCTTT	CATSAGGSNTEAFF
-	TRBJ1-6	TRBD1	TRBV6-5	TGTGCCAGCAGCAGCGGACAGGATAATTCACCCCTCCACTTT	CASSSGQDNSPLHF
-	TRBJ2-7	-	TRBV19	TGTGCCAGTAGCCGGGACTCGGGATACGAGCAGTACTTC	CASSRDSGYEQYF
once	TRBJ2-5	-	TRBV27	TGTGCCAGCAGTTTATATCTGGGGCGGGGACAAGAGACCCAGTACTTC	CASSLYLGRGQETQYF
-	TRBJ2-1	-	TRBV7-2	TGTGCCAGCACCGCCATGGACGGGAACTCCTACAATGAGCAGTTCTTC	CASTAMDGNSYNEQFF
-	TRBJ2-1	TRBD2	TRBV6-4	TGTGCCAGCAGTGACTCTGGGACTAGCGGTTACAATGAGCAGTTCTTC	CASSDSGTSGYNEQFF
-	TRBJ1-2	-	TRBV3-1/TRBV3-2	TGTGCCAGCAGCCAAGGGGCGGGGTCCTACTATGGCTACACCTTC	CASSQGAGSYYGYTF
-	TRBJ2-2	TRBD2	TRBV6-5	TGTGCCAGCATAACGATCGGGAGGAGGGCCGGGGAGCTGTTTTTT	CASITIGRRAGELFF
once	TRBJ1-5	TRBD1	TRBV28	TGTGCCAGCAGCCTTGGACAGGGTGGGGGATATCAGCCCCAGCATTTT	CASSLGQGGGYQPQHF
-	TRBJ2-7	-	TRBV6-1	TGTGCCAGCAGTGAAGCACCCGGGAGAACCTACGAGCAGTACTTC	CASSEAPGRTYEQYF
-	TRBJ2-1	TRBD2	TRBV27	TGTGCCAGCAGTTTCGGGACTACACTTTACAATGAGCAGTTCTTC	CASSFGTTLYNEQFF
-	TRBJ2-2	-	TRBV24-1	TGTGCCACCAGTGAGTACAGGGCATTGGGGTCCGGGGAGCTGTTTTTT	CATSEYRALGSGELFF
-	TRBJ1-5	TRBD1	TRBV7-2	TGTGCCAGCAGCTTATTTGACAGGGGAGATCAGCCCCAGCATTTT	CASSLFDRGDQPQHF
-	TRBJ2-1	TRBD2	TRBV5-1	TGCGCCAGCAGCTTCGGATCTAGCGGGAGAGGGATCGGGTCCTACAATGAGCAGTTCTTC	CASSFGSSGRGIGSYNEQFF
-	TRBJ1-2	TRBD1	TRBV5-6	TGTGCCAGCAGCTTCATGACAGGGGGGAGGGATGGCTACACCTTC	CASSFMTGGRDGYTF
-	TRBJ1-1	TRBD1	TRBV12-3/TRBV12-4	TGTGCCAGCAGTTTCCTCGGACAGGGGGAAGCTTTCTTT	CASSFLGQGEAFF